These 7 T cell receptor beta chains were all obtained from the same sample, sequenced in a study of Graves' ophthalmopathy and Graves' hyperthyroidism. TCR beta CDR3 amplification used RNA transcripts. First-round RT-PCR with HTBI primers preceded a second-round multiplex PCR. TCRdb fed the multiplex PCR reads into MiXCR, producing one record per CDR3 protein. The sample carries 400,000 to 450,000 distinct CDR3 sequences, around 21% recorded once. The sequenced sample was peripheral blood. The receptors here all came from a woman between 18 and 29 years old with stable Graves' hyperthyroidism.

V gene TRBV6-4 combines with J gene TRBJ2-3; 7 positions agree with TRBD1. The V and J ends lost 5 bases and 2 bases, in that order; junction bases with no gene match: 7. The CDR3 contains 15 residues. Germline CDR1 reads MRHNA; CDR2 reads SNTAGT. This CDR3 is CASSNTGVSTDTQYF. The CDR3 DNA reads TGTGCCAGCAGTAATACAGGGGTCTCCACAGATACGCAGTATTTT.

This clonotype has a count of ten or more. The CDR3 region has the DNA TGTGCCAGCAGCGCCGGACTAGCGGGATTCTCCTACGAGCAGTACTTC. Residues: CASSAGLAGFSYEQYF. The V call is TRBV7-6, the J call TRBJ2-7; TRBD2 aligns across 12 bases. This CDR3 is built from 16 residues. V was clipped by 5 bases and J by 0 bases; unmatched bases: 5. Germline values: CDR1 SGHVS, CDR2 FNYEAQ.

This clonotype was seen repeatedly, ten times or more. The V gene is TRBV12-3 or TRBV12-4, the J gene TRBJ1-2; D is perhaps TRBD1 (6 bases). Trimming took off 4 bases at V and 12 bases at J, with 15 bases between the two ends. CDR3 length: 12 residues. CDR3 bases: TGTGCCAGCAGTTCCCTTGACAGGTTCAACACCTTC. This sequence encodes CASSSLDRFNTF.

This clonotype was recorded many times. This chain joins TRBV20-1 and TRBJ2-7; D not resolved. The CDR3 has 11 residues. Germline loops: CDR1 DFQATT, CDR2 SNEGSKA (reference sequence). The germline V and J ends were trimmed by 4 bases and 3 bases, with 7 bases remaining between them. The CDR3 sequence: CSAMSGYEQYF. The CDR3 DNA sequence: TGCAGTGCTATGTCAGGCTACGAGCAGTACTTC.

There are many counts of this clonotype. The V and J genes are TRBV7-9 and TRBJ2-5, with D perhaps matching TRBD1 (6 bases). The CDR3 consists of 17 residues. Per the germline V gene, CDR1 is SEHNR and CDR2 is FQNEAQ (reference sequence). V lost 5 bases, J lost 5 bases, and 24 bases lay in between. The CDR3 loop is CASSDIRDTSAAETQYF. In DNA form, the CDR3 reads TGTGCCAGCAGCGATATCCGGGACACCTCGGCCGCGGAGACCCAGTACTTC.

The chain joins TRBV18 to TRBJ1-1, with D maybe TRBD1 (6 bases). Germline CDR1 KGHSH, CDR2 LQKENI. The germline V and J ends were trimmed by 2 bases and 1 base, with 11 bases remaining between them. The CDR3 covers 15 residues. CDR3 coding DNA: TGTGCCAGCTCACCATTCCAGGGGCCGAACACTGAAGCTTTCTTT. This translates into CASSPFQGPNTEAFF.

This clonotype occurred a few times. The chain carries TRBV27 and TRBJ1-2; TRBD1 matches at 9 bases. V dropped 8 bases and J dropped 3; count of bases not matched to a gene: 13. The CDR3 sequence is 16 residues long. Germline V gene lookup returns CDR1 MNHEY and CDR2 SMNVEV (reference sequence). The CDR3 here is CASSSHETGGDYGYTF. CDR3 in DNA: TGTGCCAGCTCGAGCCACGAGACAGGGGGTGACTATGGCTACACCTTC.